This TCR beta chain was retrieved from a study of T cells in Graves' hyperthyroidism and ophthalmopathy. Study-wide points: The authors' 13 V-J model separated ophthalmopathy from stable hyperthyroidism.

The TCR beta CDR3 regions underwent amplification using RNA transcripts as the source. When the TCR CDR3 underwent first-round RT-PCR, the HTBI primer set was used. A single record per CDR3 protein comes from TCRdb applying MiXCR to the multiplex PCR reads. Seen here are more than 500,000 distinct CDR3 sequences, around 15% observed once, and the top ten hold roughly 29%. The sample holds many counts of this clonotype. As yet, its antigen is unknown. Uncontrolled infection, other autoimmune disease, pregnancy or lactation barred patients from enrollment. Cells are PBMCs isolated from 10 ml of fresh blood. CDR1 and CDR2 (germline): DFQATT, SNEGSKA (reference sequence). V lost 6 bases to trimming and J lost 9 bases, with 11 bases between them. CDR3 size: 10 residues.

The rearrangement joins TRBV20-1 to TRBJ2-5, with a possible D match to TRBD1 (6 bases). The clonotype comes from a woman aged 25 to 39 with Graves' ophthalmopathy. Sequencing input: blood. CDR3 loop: CSADKGAQYF. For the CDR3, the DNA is TGCAGTGCAGACAAGGGGGCCCAGTACTTC.